In its sample, the clone carrying this T cell receptor (beta chain) was seen a few times. The record originates from a study of blood T cells in healthy people across ages. Together with a sample-barcoded 5' primer, a J-beta primer mix was included in a second PCR lasting about 7 to 11 cycles. From the 5' RACE reads, TCRdb called clonotypes with MiXCR, one entry per CDR3 protein. The data hold 800,000 to 1,000,000 distinct CDR3 sequences, with roughly 52% observed a single time. The sequenced sample was blood. This clonotype was sampled from a man between 25 and 39 years old in good health.

The CDR3 reads CASKRGVPFEQYF. The CDR3 nucleotides are TGTGCCAGCAAAAGGGGGGTCCCCTTCGAGCAGTACTTC. The rearrangement joins TRBV28 to TRBJ2-7, with D perhaps matching TRBD1 or TRBD2 (6 bases each). CDR1 is MDHEN, CDR2 SYDVKM, per germline. The length of the CDR3 is 13 residues. V was pared by 7 bases and J by 6 bases, with 16 bases between.